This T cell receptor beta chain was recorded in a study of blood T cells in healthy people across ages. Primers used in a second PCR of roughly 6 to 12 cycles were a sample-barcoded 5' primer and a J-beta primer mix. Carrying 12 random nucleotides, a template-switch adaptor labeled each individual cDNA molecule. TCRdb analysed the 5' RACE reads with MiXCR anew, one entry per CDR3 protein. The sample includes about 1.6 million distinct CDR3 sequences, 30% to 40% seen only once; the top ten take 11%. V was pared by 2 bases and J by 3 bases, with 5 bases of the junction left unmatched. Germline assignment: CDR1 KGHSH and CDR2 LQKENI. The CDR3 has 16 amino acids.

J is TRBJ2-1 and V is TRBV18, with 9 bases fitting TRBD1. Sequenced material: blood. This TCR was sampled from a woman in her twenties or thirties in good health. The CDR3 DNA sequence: TGTGCCAGCTCACCATGGGACAGGGCGAACTACAATGAGCAGTTCTTC. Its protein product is CASSPWDRANYNEQFF.